The T cell receptor (beta chain) described here comes from a study of blood T cell repertoires in COVID-19. About the research overall: From the United States, Italy and Spain came samples of acute and convalescent COVID-19. Sources were T cells, B-cell-depleted T cells, or PBMCs; the material itself was cDNA or gDNA.

Using immunoSEQ multiplex PCR, the repertoire was profiled, and TCRdb retains in-frame clones only, with some absent. In the table there are a few hundred thousand clones, more than 65% of which are singletons. CDR3 length: 19 amino acids. The junction had 15 bases not matched to a gene; V was cut back by 1 base and J by 6 bases. Per the germline V gene, CDR1 is LGHDT and CDR2 is YNNKEL (reference sequence). The receptor was isolated from a woman in her thirties or forties who had recovered from COVID-19. What was sequenced was peripheral blood. The chain combines TRBV3-1 (or the pseudogene TRBV3-2) with TRBJ2-2; TRBD1 matches 9 bases. In DNA, the CDR3 is TGTGCCAGCAGCCAAGGAGGATCAGGACAGGGGTATAAGGCCGGGGAGCTGTTTTTT. Translated: CASSQGGSGQGYKAGELFF.